These 16 T cell receptor beta chains were sequenced from one sample in a study of vaccination and CD4 T cells after COVID-19. The treatment denotes: approximately nine-day PBMC culture with coronavirus spike peptide pools or control peptides (ViraFEST assay). For these TCRs, the target antigens are not known. An Oncomine TCR Beta short-read assay was used to sequence the DNA from cultured CD4+ T cells. A single record per CDR3 protein comes from TCRdb applying MiXCR to the PCR reads. The table lists approximately 13,000 distinct CDR3 sequences, under 65% of them singletons. The sequencing sample was made of CD4+ T cells from blood, cultured in vitro. All receptors come from a human donor who had recovered from COVID-19.

V gene TRBV6-4 combines with J gene TRBJ1-2, with D tentatively TRBD1 (6 bases). Trimming removed 2 bases at V and 8 bases at J, with 12 bases between. There are 13 residues in the CDR3. Looked up from germline, CDR1 is MRHNA and CDR2 is SNTAGT. This CDR3 reads CASSDRGAPGYTF. The CDR3 bases are TGTGCCAGCAGTGACCGGGGGGCCCCCGGCTACACCTTC.

There are a few counts of this clonotype. V and J are TRBV7-2 and TRBJ1-1; D is ambiguous. Looked up from germline, CDR1 is SGHTA and CDR2 is FQGNSA. The CDR3 sequence is 13 residues long. The germline V and J ends were trimmed by 5 bases and 1 base, with 8 bases remaining between them. CDR3 nucleotides: TGTGCCAGCAGCCTTACAGCGAACACTGAAGCTTTCTTT. Its protein product is CASSLTANTEAFF.

This clonotype was seen a handful of times. The rearrangement joins TRBV20-1 to TRBJ2-7; no clear D gene. Trimming left V 0 bases short and J 0 bases short, with 12 bases between. The CDR3 runs to 15 residues. The V gene's germline CDR1 is DFQATT and CDR2 SNEGSKA (reference sequence). The CDR3 region has the DNA TGCAGTGCTAGAGAACTTACCGGGTTCTCCTACGAGCAGTACTTC. The encoded protein is CSARELTGFSYEQYF.

The chain has TRBV29-1 and TRBJ2-5; tentatively, D is TRBD1 or TRBD2 (5 bases each). Trimming left V 8 bases short and J 1 base short, with 23 bases between. The CDR3 is 16 residues long. CDR1 and CDR2 (germline): SQVTM, ANQGSEA. The CDR3 coding sequence is TGCAGCCCCGGGGAGCTAAACGGGGACGGCCAAGAGACCCAGTACTTC. Translated: CSPGELNGDGQETQYF.

V is TRBV6-5 and J is TRBJ1-2; 8 nucleotides line up with TRBD1. Germline CDR1 reads MNHEY; CDR2 reads SVGAGI. V was clipped by 0 bases and J by 4 bases; unmatched bases: 7. The CDR3 is made up of 16 amino acids. As DNA, the CDR3 is TGTGCCAGCAGTTACTCGGGCAGGGGGCGCACCTATGGCTACACCTTC. Encoded protein: CASSYSGRGRTYGYTF.

The rearrangement joins TRBV19 to TRBJ2-1; 11 bases are shared with TRBD2. The CDR3 extends over 16 amino acids. The V gene end was trimmed by 2 bases and the J gene end by 2 bases; junction bases not matched to a gene: 2. Germline V gene lookup returns CDR1 LNHDA and CDR2 SQIVND (reference sequence). CDR3 region: CASSISLAGAYNEQFF. The CDR3 DNA is TGTGCCAGTAGTATATCACTAGCGGGAGCCTACAATGAGCAGTTCTTC.

The rearrangement joins TRBV20-1 to TRBJ1-1; D might be TRBD1 (5 bases). The CDR3 totals 13 residues. Between the trimmed V and J ends, which lost 8 bases and 2 bases, there was a span of 15 bases. The germline V gene encodes CDR1 DFQATT and CDR2 SNEGSKA (reference sequence). This chain's CDR3 is CSTNWGSNTEAFF. Here the CDR3 DNA reads TGCAGTACGAACTGGGGCTCTAACACTGAAGCTTTCTTT.

The chain employs TRBV28 and TRBJ1-2; a weak D match, TRBD1 (6 bases). This CDR3 is built from 15 residues. In germline, CDR1 is MDHEN, CDR2 SYDVKM. The V end was cut by 5 bases, the J end by 5 bases, with 18 bases between. The CDR3 bases are TGTGCCAGCAGTAAACAAACCGGACAGTGGTATGGCTACACCTTC. Its protein is CASSKQTGQWYGYTF.

This clonotype occurred a few times. The chain couples TRBV20-1 to TRBJ1-1; TRBD1 might be the D (5 bases). The germline gives CDR1 DFQATT, CDR2 SNEGSKA (reference sequence). Trimming cost V 6 bases and J 1 base, with 21 bases left between them. The CDR3 length is 16 residues. Written as DNA, the CDR3 is TGCAGTGCCCCCTCTAGCGGGGCCCCTCGGAACACTGAAGCTTTCTTT. It codes for CSAPSSGAPRNTEAFF.

The J gene is TRBJ2-7, the V gene TRBV10-3; 11 positions match TRBD2. The ends lost 6 bases at V and 6 bases at J; junction bases unmatched: 10. This CDR3 spans 15 amino acids. Germline lookup yields CDR1 ENHRY and CDR2 SYGVKD. The CDR3 bases are TGTGCCATCAGAGACCCTTTACTAGCGGGAGTCGAGCAGTACTTC. Residues: CAIRDPLLAGVEQYF.

This chain joins TRBV20-1 and TRBJ2-2; weak D call: TRBD2 (6 bases). Between the trimmed V and J ends, which lost 7 bases and 1 base, there was a span of 7 bases. The germline gives CDR1 DFQATT, CDR2 SNEGSKA (reference sequence). The CDR3 totals 12 residues. In nucleotides, the CDR3 is TGCAGTGTGGGGGGGAACACCGGGGAGCTGTTTTTT. Its translation: CSVGGNTGELFF.

The chain couples TRBV20-1 to TRBJ2-7, with a possible D match to TRBD2 (5 bases). Trimming took 3 bases from V and 4 from J, leaving 10 bases between them. This CDR3 is 12 amino acids long. The germline V gene encodes CDR1 DFQATT and CDR2 SNEGSKA (reference sequence). CDR3 amino acids: CSASRTSYEQYF. The CDR3 coding sequence is TGCAGTGCTAGCCGGACTTCTTACGAGCAGTACTTC.

The rearrangement links TRBV20-1 to TRBJ2-2, with D possibly being TRBD2 (5 bases). The V end lost 0 bases, the J end lost 7 bases, and 12 bases lay between the germline ends. The CDR3 has 14 residues. Germline values: CDR1 DFQATT, CDR2 SNEGSKA (reference sequence). CDR3 DNA sequence: TGCAGTGCTAGAGATCGTAGAGGGTTCGGGGAGCTGTTTTTT. Its protein product is CSARDRRGFGELFF.

The chain links TRBV7-2 to TRBJ2-3, with 7 bases aligning to TRBD2. CDR1 and CDR2 from the germline V gene are SGHTA and FQGNSA. V was pared by 1 base and J by 3 bases, with 7 bases of the junction left unmatched. The CDR3 is 16 amino acids. CDR3 sequence: CASSLGGRGFTDTQYF. CDR3 in DNA: TGTGCCAGCAGCTTAGGAGGGAGGGGTTTTACAGATACGCAGTATTTT.

This clonotype was found a few times. V and J are TRBV11-3 and TRBJ1-1; 11 bases are shared with TRBD1. Trimming removed 2 bases from V and 3 bases from J; junction bases left unmatched: 11. The CDR3 has 18 amino acids. The germline V gene encodes CDR1 SGHNT and CDR2 YENEEA. This chain's CDR3 is CASSLSGVWGQGDTEAFF. In DNA, the CDR3 is TGTGCCAGCAGCTTAAGTGGCGTGTGGGGACAGGGGGACACTGAAGCTTTCTTT.

The rearrangement uses TRBV20-1 and TRBJ2-1, with TRBD2 matching 7 bases. The CDR3 length is 13 residues. CDR1 DFQATT and CDR2 SNEGSKA come from the germline V gene (reference sequence). Germline trimming cut 4 bases from V and 5 bases from J; bases unmatched to any gene: 5. The CDR3 sequence is CSAKWGGHNEQFF. CDR3 sequence (DNA): TGCAGTGCTAAGTGGGGGGGTCACAATGAGCAGTTCTTC.